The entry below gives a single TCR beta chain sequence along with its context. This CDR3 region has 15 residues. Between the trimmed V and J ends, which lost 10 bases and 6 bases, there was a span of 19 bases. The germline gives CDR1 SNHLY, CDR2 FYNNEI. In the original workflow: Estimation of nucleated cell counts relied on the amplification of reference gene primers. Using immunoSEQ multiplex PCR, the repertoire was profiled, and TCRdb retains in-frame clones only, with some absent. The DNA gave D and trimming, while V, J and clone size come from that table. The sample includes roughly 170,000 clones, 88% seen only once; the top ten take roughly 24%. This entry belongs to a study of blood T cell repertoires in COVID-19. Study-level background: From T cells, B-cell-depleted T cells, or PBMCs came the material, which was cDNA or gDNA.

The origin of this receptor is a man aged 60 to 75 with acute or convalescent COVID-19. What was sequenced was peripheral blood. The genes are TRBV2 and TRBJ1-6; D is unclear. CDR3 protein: CANMKEAAGNSPLHF. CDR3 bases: TGTGCCAACATGAAAGAGGCGGCTGGTAATTCACCCCTCCACTTT.